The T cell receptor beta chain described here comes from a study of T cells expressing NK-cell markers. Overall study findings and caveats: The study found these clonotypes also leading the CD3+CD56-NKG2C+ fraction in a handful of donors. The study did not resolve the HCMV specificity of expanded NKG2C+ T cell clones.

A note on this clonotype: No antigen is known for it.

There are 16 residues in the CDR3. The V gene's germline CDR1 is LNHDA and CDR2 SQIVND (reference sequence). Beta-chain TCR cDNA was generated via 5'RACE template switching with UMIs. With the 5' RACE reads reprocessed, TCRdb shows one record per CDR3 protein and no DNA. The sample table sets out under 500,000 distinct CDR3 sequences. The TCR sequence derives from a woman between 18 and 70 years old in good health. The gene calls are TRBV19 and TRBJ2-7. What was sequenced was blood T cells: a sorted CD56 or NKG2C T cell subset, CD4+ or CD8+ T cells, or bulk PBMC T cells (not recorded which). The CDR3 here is CASSTYGLPTSYEQYF. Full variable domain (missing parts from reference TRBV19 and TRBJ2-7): DGGITQSPKYLFRKEGQNVTLSCEQNLNHDAMYWYRQDPGQGLRLIYYSQIVNDFQKGDIAEGYSVSREKKESFPLTVTSAQKNPTAFYLCASSTYGLPTSYEQYFGPGTRLTVT.